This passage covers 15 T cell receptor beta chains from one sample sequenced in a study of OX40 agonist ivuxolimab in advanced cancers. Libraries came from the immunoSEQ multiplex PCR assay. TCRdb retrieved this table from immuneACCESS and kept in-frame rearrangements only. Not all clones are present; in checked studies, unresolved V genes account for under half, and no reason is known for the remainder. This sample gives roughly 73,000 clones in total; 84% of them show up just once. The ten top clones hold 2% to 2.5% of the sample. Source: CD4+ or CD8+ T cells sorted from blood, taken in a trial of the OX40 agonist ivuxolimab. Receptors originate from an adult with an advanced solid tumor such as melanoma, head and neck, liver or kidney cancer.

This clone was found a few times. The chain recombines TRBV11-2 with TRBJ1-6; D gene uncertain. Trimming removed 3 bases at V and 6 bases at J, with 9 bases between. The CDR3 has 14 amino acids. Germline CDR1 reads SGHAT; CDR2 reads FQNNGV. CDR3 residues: CASSFNQPNSPLHF. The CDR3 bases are TGTGCCAGCAGCTTTAATCAGCCTAATTCACCCCTCCACTTT.

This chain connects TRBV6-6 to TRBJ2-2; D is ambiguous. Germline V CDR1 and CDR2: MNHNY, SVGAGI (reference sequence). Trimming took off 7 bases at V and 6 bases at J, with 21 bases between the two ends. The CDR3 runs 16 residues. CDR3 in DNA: TGTGCCAGCACCCTGACTGACCCATCCGCTTCCGGGGAGCTGTTTTTT. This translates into CASTLTDPSASGELFF.

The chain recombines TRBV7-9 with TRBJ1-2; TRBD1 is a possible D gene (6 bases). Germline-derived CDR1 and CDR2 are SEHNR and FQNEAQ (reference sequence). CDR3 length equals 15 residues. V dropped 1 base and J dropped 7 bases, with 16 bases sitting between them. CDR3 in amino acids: CASSLGTGPRGGYTF. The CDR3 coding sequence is TGTGCCAGCAGCTTAGGAACAGGGCCACGGGGTGGCTACACCTTC. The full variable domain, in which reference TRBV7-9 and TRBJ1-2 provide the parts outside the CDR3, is DTGVSQNPRHKITKRGQNVTFRCDPISEHNRLYWYRQTLGQGPEFLTYFQNEAQLEKSRLLSDRFSAERPKGSFSTLEIQRTEQGDSAMYLCASSLGTGPRGGYTFGSGTRLTVV.

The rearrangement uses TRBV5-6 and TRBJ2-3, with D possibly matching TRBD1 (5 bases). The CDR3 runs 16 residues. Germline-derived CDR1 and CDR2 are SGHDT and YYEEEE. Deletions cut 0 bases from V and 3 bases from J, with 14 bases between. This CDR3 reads CASSLVSPGWTDTQYF. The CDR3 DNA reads TGTGCCAGCAGCTTGGTTTCGCCAGGGTGGACAGATACGCAGTATTTT.

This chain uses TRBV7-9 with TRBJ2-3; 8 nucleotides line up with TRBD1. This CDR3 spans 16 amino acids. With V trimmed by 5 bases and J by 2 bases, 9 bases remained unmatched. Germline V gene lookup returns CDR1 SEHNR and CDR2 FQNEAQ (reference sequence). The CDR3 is CASSPPGQAATDTQYF. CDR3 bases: TGTGCCAGCAGCCCCCCGGGACAGGCGGCCACAGATACGCAGTATTTT.

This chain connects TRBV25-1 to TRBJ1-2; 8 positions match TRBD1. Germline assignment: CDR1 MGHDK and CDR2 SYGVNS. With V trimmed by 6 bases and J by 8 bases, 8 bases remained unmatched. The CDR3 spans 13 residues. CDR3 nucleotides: TGTGCCAGCAGGGCAGGGGGCGGGGGGGGCTACACCTTC. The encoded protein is CASRAGGGGGYTF.

The CDR3 is CASSYVGDMGGSPLHF. In nucleotides, the CDR3 is TGTGCCAGCAGTTATGTAGGGGATATGGGGGGATCACCCCTCCACTTT. The rearrangement links TRBV6-5 to TRBJ1-6; tentative D call: TRBD1 (5 bases). Germline V CDR1 and CDR2: MNHEY, SVGAGI. The CDR3 is made up of 16 amino acids. V gave up 3 bases and J gave up 10 bases, with 19 bases separating them.

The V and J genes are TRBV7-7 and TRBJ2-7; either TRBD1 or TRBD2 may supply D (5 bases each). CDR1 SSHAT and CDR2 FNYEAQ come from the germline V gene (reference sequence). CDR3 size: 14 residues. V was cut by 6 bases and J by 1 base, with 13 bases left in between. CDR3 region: CASRSRDGSYEQYF. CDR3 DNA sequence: TGTGCCAGCAGATCCCGGGACGGATCCTACGAGCAGTACTTC.

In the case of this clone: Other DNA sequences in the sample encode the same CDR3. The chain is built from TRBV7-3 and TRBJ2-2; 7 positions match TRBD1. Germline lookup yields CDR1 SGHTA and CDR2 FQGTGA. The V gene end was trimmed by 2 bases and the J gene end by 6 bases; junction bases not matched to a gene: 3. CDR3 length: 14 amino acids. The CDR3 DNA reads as TGTGCCAGCAGCTTATACCAGGGGGCCGGGGAGCTGTTTTTT. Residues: CASSLYQGAGELFF.

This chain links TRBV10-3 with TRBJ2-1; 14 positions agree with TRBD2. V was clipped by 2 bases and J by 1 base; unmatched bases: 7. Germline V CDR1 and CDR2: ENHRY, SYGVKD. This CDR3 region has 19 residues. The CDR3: CAISEPGLAGGRSYNEQFF. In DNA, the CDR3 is TGTGCCATCAGTGAGCCTGGACTAGCGGGAGGAAGGTCCTACAATGAGCAGTTCTTC.

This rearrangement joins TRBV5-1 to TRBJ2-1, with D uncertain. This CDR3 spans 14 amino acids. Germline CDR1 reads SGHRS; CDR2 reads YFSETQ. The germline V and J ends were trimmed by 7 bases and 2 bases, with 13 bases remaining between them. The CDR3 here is CASGPGGAYNEQFF. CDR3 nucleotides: TGCGCCAGCGGGCCTGGTGGGGCCTACAATGAGCAGTTCTTC.

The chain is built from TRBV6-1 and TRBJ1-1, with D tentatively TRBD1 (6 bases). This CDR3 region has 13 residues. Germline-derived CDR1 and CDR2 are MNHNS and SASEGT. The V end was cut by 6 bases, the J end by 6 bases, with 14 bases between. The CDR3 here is CASREQGWAEAFF. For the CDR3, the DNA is TGTGCCAGCAGGGAACAGGGATGGGCTGAAGCTTTCTTT.

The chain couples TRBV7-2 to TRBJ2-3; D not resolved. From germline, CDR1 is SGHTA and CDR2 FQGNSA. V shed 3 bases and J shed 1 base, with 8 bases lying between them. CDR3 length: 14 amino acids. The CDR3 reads CASSLQGRTDTQYF. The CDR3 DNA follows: TGTGCCAGCAGCTTGCAAGGACGCACAGATACGCAGTATTTT.

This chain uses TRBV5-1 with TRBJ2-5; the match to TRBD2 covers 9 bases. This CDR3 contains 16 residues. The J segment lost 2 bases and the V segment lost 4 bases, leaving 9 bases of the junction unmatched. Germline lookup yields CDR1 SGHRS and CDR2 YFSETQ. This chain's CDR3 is CASSPSRLADQETQYF. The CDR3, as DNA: TGCGCCAGCAGCCCATCTCGACTAGCGGATCAAGAGACCCAGTACTTC.

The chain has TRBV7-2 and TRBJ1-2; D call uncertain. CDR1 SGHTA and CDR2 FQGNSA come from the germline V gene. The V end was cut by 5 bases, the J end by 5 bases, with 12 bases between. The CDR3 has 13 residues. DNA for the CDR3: TGTGCCAGCAGCCTCCGCACAGTATATGGCTACACCTTC. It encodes CASSLRTVYGYTF.